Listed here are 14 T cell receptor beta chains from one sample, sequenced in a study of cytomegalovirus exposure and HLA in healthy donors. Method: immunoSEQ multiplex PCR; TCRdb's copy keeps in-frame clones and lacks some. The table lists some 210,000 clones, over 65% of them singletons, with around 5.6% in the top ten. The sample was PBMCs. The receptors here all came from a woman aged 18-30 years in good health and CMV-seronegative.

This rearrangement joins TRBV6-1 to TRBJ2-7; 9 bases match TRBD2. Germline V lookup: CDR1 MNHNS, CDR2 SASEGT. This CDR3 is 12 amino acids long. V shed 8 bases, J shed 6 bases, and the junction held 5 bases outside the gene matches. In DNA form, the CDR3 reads TGTGCCAGCCAGCGGGAGGTCATCGAGCAGTACTTC. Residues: CASQREVIEQYF.

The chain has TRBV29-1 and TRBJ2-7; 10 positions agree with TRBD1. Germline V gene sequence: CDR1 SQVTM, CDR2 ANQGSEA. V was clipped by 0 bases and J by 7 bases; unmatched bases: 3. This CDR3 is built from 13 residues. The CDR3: CSVEDGTGDEQYF. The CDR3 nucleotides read TGCAGCGTTGAAGATGGGACAGGGGATGAGCAGTACTTC.

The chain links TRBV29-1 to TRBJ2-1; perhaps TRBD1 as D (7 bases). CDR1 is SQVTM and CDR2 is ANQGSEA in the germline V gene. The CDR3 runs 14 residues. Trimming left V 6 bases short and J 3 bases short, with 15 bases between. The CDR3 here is CSVRRDRVYNEQFF. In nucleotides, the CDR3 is TGCAGCGTCCGGCGGGACAGAGTCTACAATGAGCAGTTCTTC.

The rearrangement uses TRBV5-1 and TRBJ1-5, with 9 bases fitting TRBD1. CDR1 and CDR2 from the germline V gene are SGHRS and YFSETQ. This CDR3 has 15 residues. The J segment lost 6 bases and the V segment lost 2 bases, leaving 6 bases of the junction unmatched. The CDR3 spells CASSLGTGLGQPQHF. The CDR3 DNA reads TGCGCCAGCAGCTTAGGGACAGGGCTGGGTCAGCCCCAGCATTTT. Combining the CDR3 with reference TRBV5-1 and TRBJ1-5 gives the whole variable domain KAGVTQTPRYLIKTRGQQVTLSCSPISGHRSVSWYQQTPGQGLQFLFEYFSETQRNKGNFPGRFSGRQFSNSRSEMNVSTLELGDSALYLCASSLGTGLGQPQHFGDGTRLSIL.

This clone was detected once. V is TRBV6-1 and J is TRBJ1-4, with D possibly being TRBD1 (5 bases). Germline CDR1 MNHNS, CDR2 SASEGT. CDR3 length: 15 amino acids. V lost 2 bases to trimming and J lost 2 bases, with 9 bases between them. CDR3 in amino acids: CASSENPGTNEKLFF. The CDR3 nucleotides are TGTGCCAGCAGTGAAAACCCAGGGACTAATGAAAAACTGTTTTTT.

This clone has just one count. The CDR3 spells CASSETGAGANVLTF. As DNA, the CDR3 is TGTGCCAGCAGTGAAACTGGGGCTGGGGCCAACGTCCTGACTTTC. This chain uses TRBV6-1 with TRBJ2-6; no firm D call. Trimming cost V 2 bases and J 2 bases, with 7 bases left between them. This CDR3 is 15 amino acids long. The germline V gene has CDR1 MNHNS and CDR2 SASEGT.

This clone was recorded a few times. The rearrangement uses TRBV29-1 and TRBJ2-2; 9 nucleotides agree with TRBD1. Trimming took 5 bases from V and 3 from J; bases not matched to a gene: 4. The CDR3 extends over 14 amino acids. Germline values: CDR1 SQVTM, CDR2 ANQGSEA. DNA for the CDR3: TGCAGCGTTCTCGGGACAGGGTACACCGGGGAGCTGTTTTTT. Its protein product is CSVLGTGYTGELFF.

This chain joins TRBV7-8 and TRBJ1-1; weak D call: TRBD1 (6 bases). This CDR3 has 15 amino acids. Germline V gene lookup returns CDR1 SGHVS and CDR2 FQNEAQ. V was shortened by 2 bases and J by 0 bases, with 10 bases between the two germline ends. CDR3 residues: CASSLWGQLNTEAFF. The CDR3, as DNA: TGTGCCAGCAGCTTATGGGGGCAGCTGAACACTGAAGCTTTCTTT.

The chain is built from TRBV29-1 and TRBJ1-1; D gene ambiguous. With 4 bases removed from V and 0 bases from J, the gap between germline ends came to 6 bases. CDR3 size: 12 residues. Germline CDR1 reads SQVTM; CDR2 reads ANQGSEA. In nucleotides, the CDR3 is TGCAGCGTTGGAGCGGTGAACACTGAAGCTTTCTTT. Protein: CSVGAVNTEAFF. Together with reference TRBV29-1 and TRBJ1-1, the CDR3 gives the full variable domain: SAVISQKPSRDICQRGTSLTIQCQVDSQVTMMFWYRQQPGQSLTLIATANQGSEATYESGFVIDKFPISRPNLTFSTLTVSNMSPEDSSIYLCSVGAVNTEAFFGQGTRLTVV.

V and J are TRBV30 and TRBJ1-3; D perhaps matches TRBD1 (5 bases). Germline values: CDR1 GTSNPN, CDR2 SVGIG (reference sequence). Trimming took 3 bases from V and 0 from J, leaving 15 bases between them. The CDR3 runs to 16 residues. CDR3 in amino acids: CAWRRGRTNSGNTIYF. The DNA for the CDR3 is TGTGCCTGGAGGCGGGGCAGAACTAACTCTGGAAACACCATATATTTT.

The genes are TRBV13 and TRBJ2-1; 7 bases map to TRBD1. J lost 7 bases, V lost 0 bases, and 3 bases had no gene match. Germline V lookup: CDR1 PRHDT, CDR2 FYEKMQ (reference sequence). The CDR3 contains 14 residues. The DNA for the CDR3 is TGTGCCAGCAGCTTAGGAACAGGGGCTAATGAGCAGTTCTTC. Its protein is CASSLGTGANEQFF.

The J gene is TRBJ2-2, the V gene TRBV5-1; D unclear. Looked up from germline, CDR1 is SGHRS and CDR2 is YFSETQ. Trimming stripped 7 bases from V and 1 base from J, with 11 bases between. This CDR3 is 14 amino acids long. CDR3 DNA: TGCGCCAGCGCCCTTAGGAGGAACACCGGGGAGCTGTTTTTT. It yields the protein CASALRRNTGELFF.

CDR3 nucleotides: TGTGCCAGCATGAAGGGAGGCGGCTCCTACGAGCAGTACTTC. This codes for CASMKGGGSYEQYF. J is TRBJ2-7 and V is TRBV6-5, with TRBD2 as a possible D gene (6 bases). V gave up 7 bases and J gave up 0 bases, with 13 bases separating them. The germline V gene encodes CDR1 MNHEY and CDR2 SVGAGI. This CDR3 has 14 residues.

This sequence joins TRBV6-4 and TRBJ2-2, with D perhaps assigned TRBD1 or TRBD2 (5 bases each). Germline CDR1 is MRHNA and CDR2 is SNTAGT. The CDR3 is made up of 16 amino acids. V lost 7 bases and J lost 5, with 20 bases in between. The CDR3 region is CASTSRAGIETGELFF. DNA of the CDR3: TGTGCCAGCACCTCGAGGGCAGGGATCGAAACCGGGGAGCTGTTTTTT.